This T cell receptor (beta chain) was sequenced in a study of blood T cell repertoires in COVID-19. Trimming shortened V by 4 bases and J by 5 bases, and 5 bases separated the two germline ends. The CDR3 covers 12 residues. The V gene's germline CDR1 is LNHDA and CDR2 SQIVND (reference sequence). Clones were sequenced by immunoSEQ multiplex PCR, and TCRdb holds only the in-frame ones, with some missing. The table has approximately 50,000 clones, around 81% seen once. This chain joins TRBV19 and TRBJ1-4; no firm D call. The sample consisted of peripheral blood. The TCR originated in a man aged 65 to 85 with active COVID-19. CDR3 sequence (DNA): TGTGCCAGTAGTACGGGAAATGAAAAACTGTTTTTT. Amino acid sequence: CASSTGNEKLFF. The variable domain in full, with the rest retrieved from reference TRBV19 and TRBJ1-4, is DGGITQSPKYLFRKEGQNVTLSCEQNLNHDAMYWYRQDPGQGLRLIYYSQIVNDFQKGDIAEGYSVSREKKESFPLTVTSAQKNPTAFYLCASSTGNEKLFFGSGTQLSVL.